The source of this T cell receptor beta chain is a study of T cell responses to AZD1222 COVID-19 vaccine. Findings and limits, study-wide: In a largely white British group with more females than males, clonal diversity was possibly underestimated.

The data were produced by immunoSEQ multiplex PCR, yet TCRdb's version contains in-frame clones alone and is incomplete. The data contain 130,000 or so clones, approximately 85% of them seen just once; the ten biggest clones take up 9% to 9.5%. The CDR3 runs to 14 residues. V dropped 8 bases and J dropped 2 bases, with 14 bases sitting between them. CDR1 is MNHEY, CDR2 SVGAGI, per germline. About this clone itself: No antigen is known for it.

Source: peripheral blood, taken on day 0 of AZD1222 vaccination. This receptor was obtained from an adult in good health. The J gene is TRBJ2-3, the V gene TRBV6-5, with D possibly called TRBD1 or TRBD2 (7 bases each). This CDR3 reads CASSGGGSTDTQYF. Written as DNA, the CDR3 is TGTGCCAGCTCAGGGGGGGGTTCCACAGATACGCAGTATTTT.